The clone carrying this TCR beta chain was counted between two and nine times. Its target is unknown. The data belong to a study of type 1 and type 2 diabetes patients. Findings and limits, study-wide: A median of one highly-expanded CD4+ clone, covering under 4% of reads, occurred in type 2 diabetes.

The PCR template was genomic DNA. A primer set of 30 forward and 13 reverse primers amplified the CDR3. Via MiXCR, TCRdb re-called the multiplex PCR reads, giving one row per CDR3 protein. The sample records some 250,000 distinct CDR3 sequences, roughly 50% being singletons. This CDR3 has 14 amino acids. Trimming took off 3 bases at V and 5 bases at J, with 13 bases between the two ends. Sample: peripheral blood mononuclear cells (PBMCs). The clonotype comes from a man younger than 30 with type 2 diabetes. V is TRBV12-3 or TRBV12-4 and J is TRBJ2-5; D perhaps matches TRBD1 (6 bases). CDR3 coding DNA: TGTGCCAGCAGTTTCGTAGACAGGAGGGAGACCCAGTACTTC. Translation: CASSFVDRRETQYF.